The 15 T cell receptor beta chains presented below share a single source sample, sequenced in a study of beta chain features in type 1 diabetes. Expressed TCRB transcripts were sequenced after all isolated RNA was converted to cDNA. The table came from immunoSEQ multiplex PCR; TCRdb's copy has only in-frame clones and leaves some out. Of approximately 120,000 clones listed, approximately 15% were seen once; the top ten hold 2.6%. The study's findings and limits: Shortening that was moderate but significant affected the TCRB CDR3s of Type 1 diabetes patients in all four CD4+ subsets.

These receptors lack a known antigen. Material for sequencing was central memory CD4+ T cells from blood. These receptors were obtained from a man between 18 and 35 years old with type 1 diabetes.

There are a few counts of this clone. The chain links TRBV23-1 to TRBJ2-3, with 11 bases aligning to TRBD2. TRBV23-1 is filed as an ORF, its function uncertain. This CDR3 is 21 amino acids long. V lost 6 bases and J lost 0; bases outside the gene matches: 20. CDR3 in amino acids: CASRSTKGLAVIRASTDTQYF. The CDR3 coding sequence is TGCGCCAGCAGAAGTACCAAGGGACTAGCGGTTATTCGTGCTAGCACAGATACGCAGTATTTT.

The CDR3 protein is CASSVGLKGTQYF. CDR3 nucleotide sequence: TGTGCCAGCAGCGTGGGACTTAAAGGGACCCAGTACTTC. This rearrangement joins TRBV5-6 to TRBJ2-5; D may be TRBD2 (6 bases). CDR3 size: 13 residues. Germline V gene sequence: CDR1 SGHDT, CDR2 YYEEEE. Trimming removed 4 bases from V and 7 bases from J, with 14 bases in between.

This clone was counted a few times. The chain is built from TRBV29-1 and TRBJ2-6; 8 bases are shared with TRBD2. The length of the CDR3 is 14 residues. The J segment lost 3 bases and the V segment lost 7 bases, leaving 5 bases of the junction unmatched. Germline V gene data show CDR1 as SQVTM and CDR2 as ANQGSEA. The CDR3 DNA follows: TGCAGCGGTGAGCGGGGGCTTGGGGCCAACGTCCTGACTTTC. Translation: CSGERGLGANVLTF.

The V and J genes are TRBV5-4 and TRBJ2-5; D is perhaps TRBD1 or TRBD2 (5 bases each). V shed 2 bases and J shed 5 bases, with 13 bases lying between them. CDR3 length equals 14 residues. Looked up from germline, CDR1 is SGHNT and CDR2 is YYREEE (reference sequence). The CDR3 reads CASSLEQGRETQYF. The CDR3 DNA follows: TGTGCCAGCAGCTTAGAGCAGGGACGGGAGACCCAGTACTTC.

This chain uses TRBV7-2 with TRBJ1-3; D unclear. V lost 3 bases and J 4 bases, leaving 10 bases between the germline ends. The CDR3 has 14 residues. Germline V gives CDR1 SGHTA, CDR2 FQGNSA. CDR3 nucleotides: TGTGCCAGCAGCTTGGCCCTCGGGGGAAACACCATATATTTT. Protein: CASSLALGGNTIYF.

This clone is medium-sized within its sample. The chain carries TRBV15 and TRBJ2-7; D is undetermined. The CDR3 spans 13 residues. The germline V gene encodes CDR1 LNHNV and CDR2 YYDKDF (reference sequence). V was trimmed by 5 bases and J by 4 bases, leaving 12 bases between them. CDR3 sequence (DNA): TGTGCCACCAGCTTTGCGGAAAATTACGAGCAGTACTTC. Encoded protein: CATSFAENYEQYF. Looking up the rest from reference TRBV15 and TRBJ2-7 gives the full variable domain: DAMVIQNPRYQVTQFGKPVTLSCSQTLNHNVMYWYQQKSSQAPKLLFHYYDKDFNNEADTPDNFQSRRPNTSFCFLDIRSPGLGDTAMYLCATSFAENYEQYFGPGTRLTVT.

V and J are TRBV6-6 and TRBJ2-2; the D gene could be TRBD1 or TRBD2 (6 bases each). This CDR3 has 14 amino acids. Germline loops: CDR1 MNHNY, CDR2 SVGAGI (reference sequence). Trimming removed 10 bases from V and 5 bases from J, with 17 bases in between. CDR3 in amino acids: CATQYGGPTGELFF. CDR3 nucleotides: TGTGCCACCCAATATGGGGGGCCAACCGGGGAGCTGTTTTTT.

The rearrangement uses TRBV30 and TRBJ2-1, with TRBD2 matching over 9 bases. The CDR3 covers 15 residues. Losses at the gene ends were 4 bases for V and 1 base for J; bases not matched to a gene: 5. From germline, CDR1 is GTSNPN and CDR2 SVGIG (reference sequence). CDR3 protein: CAWTAGGPSYNEQFF. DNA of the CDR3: TGTGCCTGGACCGCGGGGGGGCCGTCCTACAATGAGCAGTTCTTC.

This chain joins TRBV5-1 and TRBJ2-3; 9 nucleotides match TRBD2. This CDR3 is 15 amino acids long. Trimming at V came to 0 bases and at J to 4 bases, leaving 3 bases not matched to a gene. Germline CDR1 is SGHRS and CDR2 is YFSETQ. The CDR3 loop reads CASSLGIAGADTQYF. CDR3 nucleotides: TGCGCCAGCAGCTTGGGAATAGCGGGGGCAGATACGCAGTATTTT.

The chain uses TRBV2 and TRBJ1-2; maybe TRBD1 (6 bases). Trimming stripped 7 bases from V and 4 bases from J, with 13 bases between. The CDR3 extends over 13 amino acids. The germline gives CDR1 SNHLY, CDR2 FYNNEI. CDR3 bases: TGTGCCAGCAATTACGGACAGACCTATGGCTACACCTTC. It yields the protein CASNYGQTYGYTF.

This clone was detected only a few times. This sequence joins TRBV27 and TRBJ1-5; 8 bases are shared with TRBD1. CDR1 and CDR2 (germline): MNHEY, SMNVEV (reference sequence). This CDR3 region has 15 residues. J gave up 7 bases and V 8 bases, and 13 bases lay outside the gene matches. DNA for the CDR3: TGTGCCAGCGGGCCCGGGACAGGTACTCTCCAGCCCCAGCATTTT. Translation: CASGPGTGTLQPQHF.

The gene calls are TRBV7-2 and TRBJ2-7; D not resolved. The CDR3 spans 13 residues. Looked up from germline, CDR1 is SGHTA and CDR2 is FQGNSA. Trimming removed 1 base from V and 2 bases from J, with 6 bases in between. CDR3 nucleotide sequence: TGTGCCAGCAGCTTAGTTCTCCCCTACGAGCAGTACTTC. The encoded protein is CASSLVLPYEQYF.

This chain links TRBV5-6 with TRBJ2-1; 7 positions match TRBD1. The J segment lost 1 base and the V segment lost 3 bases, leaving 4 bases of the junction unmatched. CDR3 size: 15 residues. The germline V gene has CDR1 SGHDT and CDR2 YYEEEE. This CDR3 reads CASSSQGRSYNEQFF. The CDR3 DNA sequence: TGTGCCAGCAGCTCACAGGGGCGATCCTACAATGAGCAGTTCTTC. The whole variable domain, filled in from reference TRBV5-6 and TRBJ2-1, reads DAGVTQSPTHLIKTRGQQVTLRCSPKSGHDTVSWYQQALGQGPQFIFQYYEEEERQRGNFPDRFSGHQFPNYSSELNVNALLLGDSALYLCASSSQGRSYNEQFFGPGTRLTVL.

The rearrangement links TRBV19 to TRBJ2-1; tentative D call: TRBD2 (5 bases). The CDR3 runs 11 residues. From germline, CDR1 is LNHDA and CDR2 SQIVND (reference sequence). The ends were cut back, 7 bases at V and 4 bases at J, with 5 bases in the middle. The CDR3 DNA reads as TGTGCCAGTACGGGGTACAATGAGCAGTTCTTC. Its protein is CASTGYNEQFF.

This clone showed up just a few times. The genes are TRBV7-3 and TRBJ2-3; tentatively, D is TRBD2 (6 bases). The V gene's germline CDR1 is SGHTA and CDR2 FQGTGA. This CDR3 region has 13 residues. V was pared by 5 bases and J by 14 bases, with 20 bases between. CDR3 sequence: CASSPYRDLQAYF. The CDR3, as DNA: TGTGCCAGCAGCCCCTATCGGGACTTACAAGCGTATTTT.